One and the same sample provided the 30 T cell receptor beta chains below, sequenced in a study of CD8+CD57+ T cells in acquired aplastic anemia. Flow cytometry had shown expanded CD8+CD57+ cells in the patients chosen for sequencing. TCR beta VDJ and CDR3 profiles were obtained from a genomic DNA template. TCRdb used MiXCR to reprocess the reads, holding one entry per CDR3 protein. The sample has over 150,000 distinct CDR3 sequences, almost 50% seen once. The sequenced material came from sorted CD4+, CD8+, or CD8+CD57+ T cells (not recorded which) from PBMCs. These TCRs come from a human donor with aplastic anemia.

The sample holds one count of this clonotype. The chain joins TRBV20-1 to TRBJ2-1; D gene unclear. CDR3 size: 12 residues. V gave up 3 bases and J gave up 8 bases, with 11 bases separating them. The germline V gene encodes CDR1 DFQATT and CDR2 SNEGSKA (reference sequence). CDR3 sequence reads: CSARYRAHEQFF. The CDR3 DNA sequence: TGCAGTGCTAGGTATAGGGCCCATGAGCAGTTCTTC.

The chain carries TRBV19 and TRBJ2-2; weak D call: TRBD2 (6 bases). Trimming removed 7 bases at V and 4 bases at J, with 13 bases between. Germline V gives CDR1 LNHDA, CDR2 SQIVND (reference sequence). CDR3 length: 14 residues. CDR3 loop: CASIRGLGTGELFF. The CDR3 nucleotides are TGTGCCAGTATACGGGGGTTGGGCACCGGGGAGCTGTTTTTT.

This sequence joins TRBV9 and TRBJ1-1; no clear D. Per germline, CDR1 SGDLS and CDR2 YYNGEE. Deletions cut 4 bases from V and 4 bases from J, with 23 bases between. CDR3 size: 17 residues. CDR3 sequence (DNA): TGTGCCAGCAGCCCGGTTTCTGGAGGAGCGTTGAGCACTGAAGCTTTCTTT. Its translation: CASSPVSGGALSTEAFF.

This clonotype was picked up a small number of times. The chain recombines TRBV25-1 with TRBJ2-2, with a tentative D call TRBD1 (6 bases). The CDR3 has 15 residues. V lost 1 base and J lost 7, with 13 bases in between. Per germline, CDR1 MGHDK and CDR2 SYGVNS. The CDR3 DNA sequence: TGTGCCAGCAGTGAATGGGACAAATCGGTCGGGGAGCTGTTTTTT. It yields the protein CASSEWDKSVGELFF.

In its sample, this clonotype was seen many times. The chain uses TRBV6-4 and TRBJ1-6; no clear D gene. The CDR3 length is 13 residues. Germline loops: CDR1 MRHNA, CDR2 SNTAGT. V was pared by 5 bases and J by 6 bases, with 8 bases between. Here the CDR3 reads CASSPETNSPLHF. CDR3 bases: TGTGCCAGCAGTCCGGAGACTAATTCACCCCTCCACTTT.

This clonotype has a count of ten or more. V and J are TRBV5-1 and TRBJ2-3; TRBD1 is a possible D gene (6 bases). The CDR3 consists of 14 residues. The germline V gene encodes CDR1 SGHRS and CDR2 YFSETQ. V was shortened by 5 bases and J by 0 bases, with 10 bases between the two germline ends. The CDR3 DNA reads as TGCGCCAGCAGACGGGACAAAAGCACAGATACGCAGTATTTT. Translating it yields CASRRDKSTDTQYF.

On this clonotype itself: This may come from a read error, since a much larger clone is one base off. Given the absence of the conserved phenylalanine or tryptophan at the CDR3 end, a read error is likely. Here the CDR3 reads CASSLGGGQPQHL. The CDR3 bases are TGCGCCAGCAGCTTGGGAGGGGGGCAGCCCCAGCATCTT. The chain is built from TRBV5-1 and TRBJ1-5; possibly TRBD1 for D (6 bases). Germline V gives CDR1 SGHRS, CDR2 YFSETQ. The CDR3 covers 13 residues. Trimming stripped 0 bases from V and 7 bases from J, with 8 bases between.

Regarding this clonotype: With a much larger clone just one base away, this may be a read error. The CDR3 nucleotides read TGCAGTACTAGGGGACCGGGGGGGGCCAACGTCCTGACTTTC. Residues: CSTRGPGGANVLTF. The gene calls are TRBV20-1 and TRBJ2-6, with D perhaps assigned TRBD1 or TRBD2 (5 bases each). CDR1 is DFQATT, CDR2 SNEGSKA, per germline (reference sequence). The length of the CDR3 is 14 residues.

DNA for the CDR3: TGCAGTGCTAGAGACCCGAGCGGGAGTGGTGCCAAAAACATTCAGTACTTC. It specifies CSARDPSGSGAKNIQYF. This sequence joins TRBV20-1 and TRBJ2-4, with 8 bases fitting TRBD2. Per germline, CDR1 DFQATT and CDR2 SNEGSKA (reference sequence). The CDR3 has 17 residues. V gave up 0 bases and J gave up 1 base; unmatched junction bases: 8.

This clonotype showed up just once. At one end, the junction sequence differs from germline, possibly due to a read error. The chain links TRBV20-1 to TRBJ2-3; 8 bases are shared with TRBD2. Looked up from germline, CDR1 is DFQATT and CDR2 is SNEGSKA (reference sequence). The CDR3 sequence is 14 residues long. The CDR3 sequence: CSARAGGPADTQYF. The CDR3 DNA reads as TGCAGTGCTAGAGCGGGAGGGCCAGCAGATACGCAGTATTTC.

The chain links TRBV18 to TRBJ2-1; D not resolved. V lost 3 bases to trimming and J lost 9 bases, with 9 bases between them. The CDR3 contains 12 residues. Germline loops: CDR1 KGHSH, CDR2 LQKENI. CDR3 DNA sequence: TGTGCCAGCTCACCTCAACTCGGTGAGCAGTTCTTC. It encodes CASSPQLGEQFF.

With regard to this clonotype: A much larger clonotype is one base distant, so this may be a read error. CDR3 bases: TGCGCCAGCAGTCCAAATCCGACTGATTGGAATGGCTACACCTTC. As protein: CASSPNPTDWNGYTF. The rearrangement links TRBV4-1 to TRBJ1-2, with unresolved D. Germline V CDR1 and CDR2: MGHRA, YSYEKL. The ends were cut back, 6 bases at V and 6 bases at J, with 20 bases in the middle. CDR3 length equals 15 residues.

V gene TRBV7-3 combines with J gene TRBJ2-7; D uncertain. V shed 3 bases and J shed 2 bases, with 14 bases lying between them. From germline, CDR1 is SGHTA and CDR2 FQGTGA. The CDR3 is 15 residues long. Here the CDR3 DNA reads TGTGCCAGCAGCTTGAAGGGCAAGGGAACCTACGAGCAGTACTTC. Translation gives CASSLKGKGTYEQYF.

This clonotype has at least ten counts. This sequence joins TRBV7-2 and TRBJ2-1, with 13 bases matching TRBD2. The CDR3 length is 15 residues. With 6 bases clipped from V and 10 bases from J, the junction kept 9 bases outside the gene matches. Germline V gene lookup returns CDR1 SGHTA and CDR2 FQGNSA. In DNA form, the CDR3 reads TGTGCCAGCAGGCCTACTAGCGGGGGGGCCGGCGAGCAGTTCTTC. Its translation is CASRPTSGGAGEQFF.

This clonotype showed up just a few times. The V call is TRBV20-1, the J call TRBJ2-1, with 11 bases that match TRBD2. Germline lookup yields CDR1 DFQATT and CDR2 SNEGSKA (reference sequence). The CDR3 runs to 11 residues. V shed 6 bases, J shed 13 bases, and the junction held 5 bases outside the gene matches. The CDR3 DNA reads as TGCAGTGCGAGTAGCGGGAGGGCCCAGTTCTTC. Translating it yields CSASSGRAQFF.

The chain recombines TRBV2 with TRBJ1-5, with TRBD1 matching over 7 bases. V lost 6 bases, J lost 1 base, and 6 bases stayed unmatched. CDR3 length equals 15 residues. CDR1 and CDR2 (germline): SNHLY, FYNNEI. This CDR3 is CASSGTVGSNQPQHF. In DNA form, the CDR3 reads TGTGCCAGCAGCGGGACAGTCGGGAGCAATCAGCCCCAGCATTTT.

This clonotype has just one count. J is TRBJ2-1 and V is TRBV7-9; D is perhaps TRBD1 (5 bases). This CDR3 has 13 amino acids. CDR1 and CDR2 from the germline V gene are SEHNR and FQNEAQ (reference sequence). The germline V and J ends were trimmed by 5 bases and 5 bases, with 10 bases remaining between them. The CDR3 sequence is CASSPRGNNEQFF. The CDR3 DNA sequence: TGTGCCAGCAGCCCAAGGGGTAACAATGAGCAGTTCTTC.

Notes on this clonotype: This sequence may be a read error, since a much larger clone differs from it by one base. The rearrangement uses TRBV5-1 and TRBJ1-1; a weak D match, TRBD1 (6 bases). Germline V lookup: CDR1 SGHRS, CDR2 YFSETQ. The CDR3 is 13 amino acids. The CDR3 DNA reads TGCGCCAGCAGCTTGAGTTGGGGGGCTGAAGCTTCCTTT. Translating it yields CASSLSWGAEASF.

This clonotype has a count of ten or more. The genes are TRBV7-9 and TRBJ1-1, with 9 positions matching TRBD1. J gave up 4 bases and V 5 bases, and 8 bases lay outside the gene matches. The CDR3 runs to 15 residues. Germline loops: CDR1 SEHNR, CDR2 FQNEAQ (reference sequence). The CDR3: CASSPGTGHATEAFF. CDR3 sequence (DNA): TGTGCCAGCAGCCCCGGGACAGGGCATGCCACTGAAGCTTTCTTT.

Details on this clonotype: A much larger clone sits a single nucleotide away, making a read error possible. The chain employs TRBV5-1 and TRBJ2-1; 9 positions agree with TRBD2. Germline values: CDR1 SGHRS, CDR2 YFSETQ. The CDR3 loop spans 15 amino acids. The DNA of the CDR3 is TGCGCCAGCAGCTTAGGCGGGGGGGCCCACAATGAGCAGTCCTTC. Protein product: CASSLGGGAHNEQSF.

Remarks on this clonotype: This sequence may be a read error, since a much larger clone differs from it by one base. The V call is TRBV3-1, the J call TRBJ2-5; D gene ambiguous. This CDR3 has 16 residues. Trimming cost V 0 bases and J 0 bases, with 11 bases left between them. Germline V lookup: CDR1 LGHDT, CDR2 YNNKEL (reference sequence). For the CDR3, the DNA is TGTGCCAGCAGCCAAGAGGCATCCCGGGACCAAGAGACCCAGTACTTC. Translating gives CASSQEASRDQETQYF.

The V call is TRBV20-1, the J call TRBJ1-3; D is unresolved. The V and J ends lost 6 bases and 1 base respectively, with 7 bases between them. CDR3 length equals 12 residues. Germline V gene data show CDR1 as DFQATT and CDR2 as SNEGSKA (reference sequence). The CDR3 bases are TGCAGTGCCACAGATTCTGGAAACACCATATATTTT. It codes for CSATDSGNTIYF.

This chain joins TRBV15 and TRBJ2-5, with 12 bases lining up with TRBD2. J gave up 1 base and V 3 bases, and 6 bases lay outside the gene matches. Per germline, CDR1 LNHNV and CDR2 YYDKDF (reference sequence). CDR3 size: 17 residues. CDR3 loop: CATSSQGLAGPQETQYF. CDR3 in DNA: TGTGCCACCAGCAGCCAAGGACTAGCGGGGCCCCAAGAGACCCAGTACTTC.

The rearrangement links TRBV20-1 to TRBJ1-1; 11 bases align to TRBD1. CDR3 size: 13 residues. V lost 8 bases, J lost 5 bases, and 7 bases stayed unmatched. The germline gives CDR1 DFQATT, CDR2 SNEGSKA (reference sequence). Written as DNA, the CDR3 is TGCAGTACCCGGACAGGGGGCGCGACTGAAGCTTTCTTT. Its translation: CSTRTGGATEAFF.

This clonotype was recorded at least ten times. V gene TRBV7-9 combines with J gene TRBJ1-6; D remains ambiguous. CDR1 is SEHNR, CDR2 FQNEAQ, per germline (reference sequence). CDR3 length: 15 residues. With 0 bases removed from V and 9 bases from J, the gap between germline ends came to 12 bases. The CDR3 coding sequence is TGTGCCAGCAGCTTAGCTTATTTGGCCGGTTCACCCCTCCACTTT. Translated, it gives CASSLAYLAGSPLHF.

The table lists this clonotype with a count of one. The V gene is TRBV7-8, the J gene TRBJ1-5, with 7 bases lining up with TRBD1. Germline assignment: CDR1 SGHVS and CDR2 FQNEAQ. The CDR3 has 13 amino acids. With 4 bases clipped from V and 5 bases from J, the junction kept 2 bases outside the gene matches. In DNA form, the CDR3 reads TGTGCCAGCAGCTCAGACAGGGATCAGCCCCAGCATTTT. Its protein is CASSSDRDQPQHF.

The J gene is TRBJ1-6, the V gene TRBV29-1; D unresolved. Between the trimmed V and J ends, which lost 1 base and 10 bases, there was a span of 11 bases. The CDR3 sequence is 13 residues long. Germline V gene lookup returns CDR1 SQVTM and CDR2 ANQGSEA. In DNA form, the CDR3 reads TGCAGCGTTGAAGTGGGGAAGGACTCACCCCTCCACTTT. Protein sequence: CSVEVGKDSPLHF.

Note on this clonotype: A much bigger clone sits one base away, suggesting this may be a read error. The chain is built from TRBV12-3 or TRBV12-4 and TRBJ1-3, with D hard to call. V was cut by 7 bases and J by 4 bases, with 11 bases left in between. The CDR3 covers 13 residues. The CDR3 loop reads CASTPLGGNTIYF. The DNA of the CDR3 is TGTGCCAGCACCCCACTTGGGGGAAACACCATATATTTT.

With respect to this clonotype: This could be a read error, since a much larger clone is one nucleotide away. The chain has TRBV5-1 and TRBJ1-5; the D gene is possibly TRBD1 (6 bases). CDR3 length equals 15 residues. Germline CDR1 and CDR2: SGHRS and YFSETQ. CDR3 sequence (DNA): TGCGCCAGCGGCTTGGATGGGCAGGGGTATCAGCCCCAGCATTTT. Its translation: CASGLDGQGYQPQHF.

This clonotype was picked up many times. The chain is built from TRBV5-1 and TRBJ1-5, with 8 bases lining up with TRBD1. The germline gives CDR1 SGHRS, CDR2 YFSETQ. The CDR3 totals 14 residues. V lost 4 bases, J lost 7 bases, and 7 bases stayed unmatched. The CDR3 coding sequence is TGCGCCAGCAGCAGTACAGGGGGGGACCAGCCCCAGCATTTT. Its protein is CASSSTGGDQPQHF.